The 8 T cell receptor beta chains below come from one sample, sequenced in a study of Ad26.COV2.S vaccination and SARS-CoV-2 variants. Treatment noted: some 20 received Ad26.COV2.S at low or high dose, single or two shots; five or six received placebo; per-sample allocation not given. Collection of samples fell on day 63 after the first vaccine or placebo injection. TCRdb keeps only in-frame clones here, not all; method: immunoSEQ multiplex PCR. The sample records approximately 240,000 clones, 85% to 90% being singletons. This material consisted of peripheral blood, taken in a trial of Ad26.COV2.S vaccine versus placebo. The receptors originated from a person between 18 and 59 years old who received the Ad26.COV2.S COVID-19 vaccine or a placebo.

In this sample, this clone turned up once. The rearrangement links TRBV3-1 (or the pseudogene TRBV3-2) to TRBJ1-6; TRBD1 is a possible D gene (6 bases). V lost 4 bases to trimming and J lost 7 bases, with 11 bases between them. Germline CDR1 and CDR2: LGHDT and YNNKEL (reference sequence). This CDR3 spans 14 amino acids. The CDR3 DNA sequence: TGTGCCAGCAGCCCCCGGACAGAGAATTCACCCCTCCACTTT. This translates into CASSPRTENSPLHF.

The CDR3: CSALRAGSPYEQYF. The CDR3 bases are TGCAGCGCTCTTCGGGCAGGATCTCCCTACGAGCAGTACTTC. This chain uses TRBV29-1 with TRBJ2-7; D uncertain. The CDR3 runs to 14 residues. CDR1 is SQVTM and CDR2 is ANQGSEA in the germline V gene. V lost 7 bases, J lost 2 bases, and 18 bases lay in between.

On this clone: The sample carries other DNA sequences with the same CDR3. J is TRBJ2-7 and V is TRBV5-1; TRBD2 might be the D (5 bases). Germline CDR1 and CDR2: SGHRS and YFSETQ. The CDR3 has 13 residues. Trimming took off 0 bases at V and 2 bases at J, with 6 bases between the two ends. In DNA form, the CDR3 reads TGCGCCAGCAGCTTGGCGGGGACCTACGAGCAGTACTTC. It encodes CASSLAGTYEQYF.

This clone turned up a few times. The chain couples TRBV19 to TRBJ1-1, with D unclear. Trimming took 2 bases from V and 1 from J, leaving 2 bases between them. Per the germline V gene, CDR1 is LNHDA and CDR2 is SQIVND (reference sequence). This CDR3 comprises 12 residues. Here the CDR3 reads CASSIRNTEAFF. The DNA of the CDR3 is TGTGCCAGTAGTATAAGGAACACTGAAGCTTTCTTT.

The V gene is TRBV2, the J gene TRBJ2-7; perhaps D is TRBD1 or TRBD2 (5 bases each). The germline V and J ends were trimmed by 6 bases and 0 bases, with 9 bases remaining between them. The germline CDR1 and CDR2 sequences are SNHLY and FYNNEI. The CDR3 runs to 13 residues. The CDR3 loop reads CASRGDHSYEQYF. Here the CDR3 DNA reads TGTGCCAGCAGAGGGGACCACTCCTACGAGCAGTACTTC.

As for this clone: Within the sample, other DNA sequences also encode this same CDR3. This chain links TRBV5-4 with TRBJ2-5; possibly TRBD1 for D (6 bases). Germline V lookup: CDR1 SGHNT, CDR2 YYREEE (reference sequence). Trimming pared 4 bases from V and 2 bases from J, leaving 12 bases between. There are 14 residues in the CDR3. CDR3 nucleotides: TGTGCCAGCAGCCCCGGACAGACACAAGAGACCCAGTACTTC. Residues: CASSPGQTQETQYF.

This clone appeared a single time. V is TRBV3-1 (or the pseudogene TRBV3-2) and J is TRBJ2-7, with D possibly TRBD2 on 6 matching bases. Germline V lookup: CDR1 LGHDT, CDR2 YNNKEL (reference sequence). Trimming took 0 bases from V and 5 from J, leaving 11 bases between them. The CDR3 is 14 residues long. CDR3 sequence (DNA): TGTGCCAGCAGCCAAGATCCGGGAGTTAACGAGCAGTACTTC. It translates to CASSQDPGVNEQYF.

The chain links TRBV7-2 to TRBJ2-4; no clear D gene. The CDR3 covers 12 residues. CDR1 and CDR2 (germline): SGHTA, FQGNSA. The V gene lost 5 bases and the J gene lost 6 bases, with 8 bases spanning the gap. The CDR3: CASSPNGNIQYF. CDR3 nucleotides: TGTGCCAGCAGCCCCAATGGAAACATTCAGTACTTC. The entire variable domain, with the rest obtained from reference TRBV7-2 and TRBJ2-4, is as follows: GAGVSQSPSNKVTEKGKDVELRCDPISGHTALYWYRQSLGQGLEFLIYFQGNSAPDKSGLPSDRFSAERTGGSVSTLTIQRTQQEDSAVYLCASSPNGNIQYFGAGTRLSVL.